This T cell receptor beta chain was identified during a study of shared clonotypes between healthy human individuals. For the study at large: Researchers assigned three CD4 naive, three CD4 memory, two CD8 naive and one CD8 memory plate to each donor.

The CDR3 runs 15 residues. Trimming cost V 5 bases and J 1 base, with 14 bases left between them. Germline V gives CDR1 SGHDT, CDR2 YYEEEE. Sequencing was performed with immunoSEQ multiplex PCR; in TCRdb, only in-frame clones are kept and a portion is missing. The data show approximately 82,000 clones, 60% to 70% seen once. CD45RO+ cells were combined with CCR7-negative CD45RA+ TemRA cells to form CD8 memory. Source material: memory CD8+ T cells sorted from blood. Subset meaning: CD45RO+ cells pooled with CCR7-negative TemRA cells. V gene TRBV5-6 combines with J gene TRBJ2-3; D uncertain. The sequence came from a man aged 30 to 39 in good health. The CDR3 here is CASRVYNGGTDTQYF. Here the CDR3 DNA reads TGTGCCAGCAGGGTATATAACGGAGGCACAGATACGCAGTATTTT.